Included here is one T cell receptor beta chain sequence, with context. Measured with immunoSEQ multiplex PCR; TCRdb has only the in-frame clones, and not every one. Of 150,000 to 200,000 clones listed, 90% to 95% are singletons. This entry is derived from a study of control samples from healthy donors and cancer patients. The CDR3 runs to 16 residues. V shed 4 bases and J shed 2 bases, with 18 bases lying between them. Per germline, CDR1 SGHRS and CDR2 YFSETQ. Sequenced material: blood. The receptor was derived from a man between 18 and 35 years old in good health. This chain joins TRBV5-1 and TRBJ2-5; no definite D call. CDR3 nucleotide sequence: TGCGCCAGCAGCCCCAAAAGGCTGGTTAGGCAAGAGACCCAGTACTTC. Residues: CASSPKRLVRQETQYF.